The sequence of this T cell receptor (beta chain) was determined in a study of vaccination effects on CD4 cells after COVID-19 (dated by TCRdb to between 2021 and 2024). Regarding the complete study: Across the study, the median time from the second dose to post-vaccine sampling was 72 days (range 14 to 241). SARS-CoV-2 spike-specific CD4+ TCR repertoires were compared before and after mRNA vaccination in COVID-19 convalescent patients and in infection-naive vaccine recipients. A total of 10 COVID-19 convalescent patients and a handful of SARS-CoV-2-naive healthy vaccine recipients were included in the full study. In the study, cultures from other donors were sequenced using the Oncomine TCR Beta short-read assay on an Illumina iSeq 100. Here is what the overall study found, with its caveats: At late post-vaccination timepoints, both infection-induced and vaccine-induced clones showed marked clonal contraction, consistent with waning T cell responses. Among healthy vaccine recipients, nearly all vaccine-induced clones were SARS-CoV-2 mono-reactive, and just 1 of 255 was cross-reactive with common cold coronaviruses. The study was limited by a small number of convalescent patients, and early post-infection timepoints were lacking.

Remarks on this clone: Its antigen is currently not known. No much larger clone is present one base from it, and per-base qualities are unavailable.

To identify antigen-specific CD4+ T cell clonotypes by their expansion, the ViraFEST assay first stimulated PBMC with viral peptide pools and then applied TCR sequencing. After around ten days of culture, CD4+ T cells were isolated with the EasySep CD4+ T cell isolation kit. Participants received two doses of either the BNT162b2 or the mRNA-1273 mRNA SARS-CoV-2 vaccine. The absence of prior SARS-CoV-2 infection in healthy vaccine recipients was confirmed by negative nucleocapsid antibodies before and after vaccination. Roughly 2 million PBMC per well were cultured in IMDM with 5% human AB serum, around 10 IU/ml IL-2 and gentamicin, plus 10 ug/ml peptides. On days 3 and 7, half of the culture medium was replaced with fresh IL-2-containing medium. Unless otherwise noted, each peptide stimulation condition was cultured in triplicate wells. Using Ficoll-Paque Plus gradient centrifugation, PBMC were separated from whole blood and then either used fresh or cryopreserved at -140C. Overlapping peptide pools spanned the spike proteins of SARS-CoV-2 and the common cold coronaviruses HCoV-NL63, HCoV-OC43 and HCoV-229E. Genomic DNA was extracted from cultured CD4+ T cells with the QIAamp micro DNA kit.

The library was built by means of the immunoSEQ multiplex PCR assay. DNA from the cultured, isolated CD4+ T cells was subjected to TCR beta CDR3 sequencing. The original pipeline was this. The analysis removed non-productive TCR sequences, trimmed reads to the CDR3 region, and retained only CDR3s that were 7 or more amino acids long. The MANAFEST web app was used to identify antigen-specific clonotypes by comparing expansion in peptide wells with expansion in reference cultures. Positive clones required FDR<0.05 expansion versus reference and all other wells, odds ratio above 5, and frequency above 0.1% in two replicate wells. Cross-reactive clonotypes were defined as significantly expanded in SARS-CoV-2 spike wells and in at least one common cold coronavirus spike condition. CDR3 similarity was assessed by Levenshtein distance using the stringdist R package, and unrooted trees were constructed with ape in R 3.6.1. The source is immuneACCESS, and TCRdb retained only in-frame sequences with V and J called. Part of the clones is not carried over; for the studies checked, unresolved V genes explain less than half of this, and the remainder is unexplained. V and J calls and clone size are given by that table; D and trimming were obtained from the DNA. Within this sample are over 60,000 clones, with over 70% of them counted one time only. Approximately 1.5% of the sample belongs to the ten largest clones.

V and J are truncated by 3 bases and 6 bases respectively, leaving an intervening sequence of 17 bases. From the cysteine through the phenylalanine, the CDR3 covers 14 amino acids. The DNA shown is the 42-base CDR3, in frame from base 1. CDR1 and CDR2 were assigned from the germline V gene (reference sequence) as DFQATT and SNEGSKA. This TCR came from a human donor who received a COVID-19 vaccine. Sequences were derived from CD4+ T cells from PBMCs cultured with HCoV-229E spike peptides, sampled after COVID-19 vaccination. The sample's cell subset or site label, in plain terms: HCoV-229E spike overlapping peptide pool stimulation. Here the chain combines TRBV20-1 and TRBJ1-2, with TRBD1 as a weak D call on 5 bases. DNA sequence: TGCAGTGCTAGTTACCAAATGGGGGGGGATGGCTACACCTTC. This translates into CSASYQMGGDGYTF.